This TCR beta chain was retrieved from a study of T-cell memory formation after mild COVID-19. The overall study: For the most part, TCR clusters were specific to one donor.

This clonotype was found many times. Antigen specificity is unknown. Using constant-segment primers, 5'RACE produced TCR alpha and TCR beta cDNA libraries carrying sample barcodes and UMIs. TCRdb analysed the 5' RACE reads with MiXCR anew, one entry per CDR3 protein. The table shows roughly 450,000 distinct CDR3 sequences, with 15% to 20% occurring only once. Notes on the study in general: CD8+ contracting clones occupied EMRA, while CD4+ ones occupied mainly CM and EM.

The TCR comes from an adult woman who had mild COVID-19 (a few samples of this study predate the infection). Cell type and time point are not known. Input material: PBMCs or a T cell subset sorted from them (not recorded which).

In DNA, the CDR3 is TGTGCCAGCAGCCCGGACACCCCTTACGGGTCCCGGTCCGGCTACACCTTC. Encoded protein: CASSPDTPYGSRSGYTF. The chain carries TRBV7-2 and TRBJ1-2; D might be TRBD1 (5 bases). CDR1 SGHTA and CDR2 FQGNSA come from the germline V gene. The germline V and J ends were trimmed by 5 bases and 8 bases, with 27 bases remaining between them. This CDR3 contains 17 residues.